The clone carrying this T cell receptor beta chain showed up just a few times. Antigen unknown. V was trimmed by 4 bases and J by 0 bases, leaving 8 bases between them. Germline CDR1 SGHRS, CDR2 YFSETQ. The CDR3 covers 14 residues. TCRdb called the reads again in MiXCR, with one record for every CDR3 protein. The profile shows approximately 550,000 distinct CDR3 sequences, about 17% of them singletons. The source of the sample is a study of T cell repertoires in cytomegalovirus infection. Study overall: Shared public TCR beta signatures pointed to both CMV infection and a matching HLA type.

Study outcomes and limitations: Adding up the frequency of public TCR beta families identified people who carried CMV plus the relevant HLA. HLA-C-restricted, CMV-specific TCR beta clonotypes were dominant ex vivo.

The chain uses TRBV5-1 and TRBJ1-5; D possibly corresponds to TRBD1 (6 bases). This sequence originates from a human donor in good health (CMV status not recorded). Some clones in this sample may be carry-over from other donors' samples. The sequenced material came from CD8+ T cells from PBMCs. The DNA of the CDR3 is TGCGCCAGCAGCCAGGGGACTAGCAATCAGCCCCAGCATTTT. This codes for CASSQGTSNQPQHF.